Each of the 2 T cell receptor beta chains below was sequenced from the same sample in a study of blood T cell repertoires in COVID-19. The data were produced by immunoSEQ multiplex PCR, yet TCRdb's version contains in-frame clones alone and is incomplete. The repertoire holds about 220,000 clones, with 65% to 90% as singletons. Specimen: peripheral blood. The receptors derive from a woman in her seventies with acute or convalescent COVID-19.

V usage is TRBV28 and J usage is TRBJ1-2; TRBD1 might be the D (6 bases). The V gene lost 6 bases and the J gene lost 2 bases, with 16 bases spanning the gap. This CDR3 comprises 15 residues. CDR1 is MDHEN, CDR2 SYDVKM, per germline. The CDR3 spells CASSYPTGHNYGYTF. CDR3 sequence (DNA): TGTGCCAGCAGCTACCCGACAGGACACAACTATGGCTACACCTTC.

This chain joins TRBV28 and TRBJ2-7, with 7 bases aligning to TRBD1. The CDR3 has 14 residues. V lost 2 bases and J lost 3; bases outside the gene matches: 4. Germline lookup yields CDR1 MDHEN and CDR2 SYDVKM. The CDR3 protein is CASSLTGVFYEQYF. The CDR3 DNA is TGTGCCAGCAGTTTAACAGGGGTATTCTACGAGCAGTACTTC. Full variable domain (rest looked up from reference TRBV28 and TRBJ2-7): DVKVTQSSRYLVKRTGEKVFLECVQDMDHENMFWYRQDPGLGLRLIYFSYDVKMKEKGDIPEGYSVSREKKERFSLILESASTNQTSMYLCASSLTGVFYEQYFGPGTRLTVT.